Presented here are 25 T cell receptor beta chains from one specimen sequenced in a study of blood T cell repertoires in COVID-19. Sequencing used immunoSEQ multiplex PCR; TCRdb keeps in-frame clones, though not all of them. The data show roughly 140,000 clones, approximately 84% seen once. The sample comprised peripheral blood. All receptors come from a woman in her sixties or seventies with COVID-19, enrolled during active disease.

The chain uses TRBV18 and TRBJ2-4, with a tentative D call TRBD1 (6 bases). The V and J ends lost 3 bases and 9 bases respectively, with 12 bases between them. Germline V CDR1 and CDR2: KGHSH, LQKENI. This CDR3 has 13 residues. The CDR3 DNA reads TGTGCCAGCTCACCTTCGGGACAAATCATTCAGTACTTC. Amino acids: CASSPSGQIIQYF.

This chain uses TRBV2 with TRBJ1-4; D not resolved. V was trimmed by 0 bases and J by 7 bases, leaving 15 bases between them. Looked up from germline, CDR1 is SNHLY and CDR2 is FYNNEI. CDR3 size: 16 residues. The CDR3 bases are TGTGCCAGCAGTGAAGCGCGGGTCAGCTTGTCTGAAAAACTGTTTTTT. Translation gives CASSEARVSLSEKLFF. Combining the CDR3 with reference TRBV2 and TRBJ1-4 gives the whole variable domain EPEVTQTPSHQVTQMGQEVILRCVPISNHLYFYWYRQILGQKVEFLVSFYNNEISEKSEIFDDQFSVERPDGSNFTLKIRSTKLEDSAMYFCASSEARVSLSEKLFFGSGTQLSVL.

This clone came up once. The rearrangement joins TRBV5-1 to TRBJ2-7; 9 bases fit TRBD2. The germline gives CDR1 SGHRS, CDR2 YFSETQ. The CDR3 consists of 14 residues. CDR3 nucleotides: TGCGCCAGCAGCTTTGATCCGGGACTAGCCGCCGTTTGGGTC. Amino acids: CASSFDPGLAAVWV.

The chain employs TRBV9 and TRBJ1-5; D is ambiguous. The V gene lost 4 bases and the J gene lost 3 bases, with 14 bases spanning the gap. Germline CDR1 is SGDLS and CDR2 is YYNGEE. The CDR3 totals 15 residues. CDR3 sequence: CASSLRRGPNQPQHF. The CDR3 DNA reads TGTGCCAGCAGCCTCCGCCGAGGCCCCAATCAGCCCCAGCATTTT.

The rearrangement uses TRBV3-1 (or the pseudogene TRBV3-2) and TRBJ2-3; perhaps TRBD2 as D (6 bases). CDR3 length: 16 residues. Germline CDR1 LGHDT, CDR2 YNNKEL (reference sequence). V was shortened by 0 bases and J by 2 bases, with 12 bases between the two germline ends. In nucleotides, the CDR3 is TGTGCCAGCAGCCAAGAGGCCCTAGCGACCACAGATACGCAGTATTTT. Translating it yields CASSQEALATTDTQYF.

This chain uses TRBV3-1 (or the pseudogene TRBV3-2) with TRBJ1-3, with no clear D. Germline V gene data show CDR1 as LGHDT and CDR2 as YNNKEL (reference sequence). The V gene lost 0 bases and the J gene lost 0 bases, with 3 bases spanning the gap. CDR3 length: 14 amino acids. The CDR3 sequence is CASSQDGSGNTIYF. CDR3 sequence (DNA): TGTGCCAGCAGCCAAGACGGCTCTGGAAACACCATATATTTT.

A few counts support this clone. The chain links TRBV15 to TRBJ1-5; no definite D call. Germline-derived CDR1 and CDR2 are LNHNV and YYDKDF (reference sequence). The V end lost 3 bases, the J end lost 4 bases, and 10 bases lay between the germline ends. The CDR3 has 14 residues. CDR3: CATSRERGNQPQHF. CDR3 bases: TGTGCCACCAGCAGGGAAAGAGGAAATCAGCCCCAGCATTTT. The variable domain in full, with the rest retrieved from reference TRBV15 and TRBJ1-5, is DAMVIQNPRYQVTQFGKPVTLSCSQTLNHNVMYWYQQKSSQAPKLLFHYYDKDFNNEADTPDNFQSRRPNTSFCFLDIRSPGLGDTAMYLCATSRERGNQPQHFGDGTRLSIL.

The chain couples TRBV18 to TRBJ1-1, with 9 bases matching TRBD1. CDR3 length: 15 amino acids. Germline V gene lookup returns CDR1 KGHSH and CDR2 LQKENI. After removal of 4 bases from V and 0 bases from J, the junction contained 3 bases not matched to a gene. The chain's CDR3 is CASSRRQGVNTEAFF. In DNA form, the CDR3 reads TGTGCCAGCTCACGTCGACAGGGGGTGAACACTGAAGCTTTCTTT.

The chain employs TRBV7-9 and TRBJ1-4; 7 nucleotides align to TRBD1. Germline CDR1 SEHNR, CDR2 FQNEAQ (reference sequence). V gave up 4 bases and J gave up 4 bases; unmatched junction bases: 3. This CDR3 spans 14 amino acids. CDR3 residues: CASSSGQSNEKLFF. The CDR3 nucleotides are TGTGCCAGCAGCTCGGGACAGAGTAATGAAAAACTGTTTTTT.

The gene calls are TRBV14 and TRBJ2-4, with TRBD2 identical over 8 bases. The CDR3 is 12 amino acids. The J segment lost 8 bases and the V segment lost 6 bases, leaving 3 bases of the junction unmatched. Per the germline V gene, CDR1 is SGHDN and CDR2 is FVKESK. The CDR3 nucleotides read TGTGCCAGCAGTCTAGCGGGCTACATTCAGTACTTC. Translation gives CASSLAGYIQYF.

This chain joins TRBV7-3 and TRBJ1-2; D gene ambiguous. The CDR3 contains 13 residues. Trimming took 4 bases from V and 8 from J, leaving 14 bases between them. From germline, CDR1 is SGHTA and CDR2 FQGTGA. The CDR3 DNA reads as TGTGCCAGCAGCTCGGACGCCGGGAAGGGCTACACCTTC. This translates into CASSSDAGKGYTF.

This clone appeared a few times. The chain recombines TRBV18 with TRBJ2-1, with TRBD1 matching 7 bases. J was trimmed by 10 bases and V by 0 bases; bases with no gene match: 9. Germline V gene lookup returns CDR1 KGHSH and CDR2 LQKENI. CDR3 length: 15 residues. The CDR3 protein is CASSPPTGRQREQFF. DNA of the CDR3: TGTGCCAGCTCACCACCGACAGGGAGACAGAGGGAGCAGTTCTTC.

The rearrangement links TRBV27 to TRBJ1-5; 7 bases are a match to TRBD1. The trim removed 5 bases at V and 6 bases at J, leaving 4 bases unmatched. Per the germline V gene, CDR1 is MNHEY and CDR2 is SMNVEV (reference sequence). This CDR3 is 13 amino acids long. The CDR3 is CASSKGAAQPQHF. The DNA for the CDR3 is TGTGCCAGCAGTAAGGGGGCGGCTCAGCCCCAGCATTTT.

V usage is TRBV24-1 and J usage is TRBJ1-5, with 7 bases lining up with TRBD1. CDR3 length: 14 amino acids. Germline V CDR1 and CDR2: KGHDR, SFDVKD. The junction had 4 bases not matched to a gene; V was cut back by 3 bases and J by 6 bases. CDR3 in amino acids: CATSDTGQAQPQHF. CDR3 nucleotides: TGTGCCACCAGTGATACCGGACAGGCTCAGCCCCAGCATTTT.

The chain employs TRBV19 and TRBJ1-1; D remains unclear. The CDR3 loop spans 13 amino acids. Looked up from germline, CDR1 is LNHDA and CDR2 is SQIVND (reference sequence). Trimming removed 1 base at V and 11 bases at J, with 14 bases between. CDR3 in DNA: TGTGCCAGTAGTATAGTTCTCGGGGTAGTGGCTTTCTTT. It yields the protein CASSIVLGVVAFF.

This clone was picked up a small number of times. This rearrangement joins TRBV5-5 to TRBJ2-7, with D uncertain. Trimming stripped 3 bases from V and 4 bases from J, with 11 bases between. Germline V gene sequence: CDR1 SGHKS, CDR2 YYEKEE (reference sequence). This CDR3 is built from 13 residues. The CDR3 is CASSSLRLYEQYF. For the CDR3, the DNA is TGTGCCAGCAGCTCCTTACGACTGTACGAGCAGTACTTC.

J is TRBJ2-7 and V is TRBV25-1, with 10 bases lining up with TRBD1. This CDR3 contains 16 residues. Germline V lookup: CDR1 MGHDK, CDR2 SYGVNS. With 4 bases clipped from V and 0 bases from J, the junction kept 6 bases outside the gene matches. CDR3 sequence (DNA): TGTGCCAGCAGTGTCCCGGGGACAGGGGACTCCTACGAGCAGTACGTC. This sequence encodes CASSVPGTGDSYEQYV.

The count of this clone is one. V gene TRBV23-1 combines with J gene TRBJ2-3, with TRBD2 matching over 7 bases. TRBV23-1 carries the ORF label, with uncertain function. The junction had 8 bases not matched to a gene; V was cut back by 1 base and J by 10 bases. This CDR3 spans 14 amino acids. The CDR3 sequence is CASSQCLGTNAQYF. DNA for the CDR3: TGCGCCAGCAGTCAATGCCTCGGGACTAACGCGCAGTATTTT.

V is TRBV27 and J is TRBJ2-7; 7 bases are a match to TRBD1. CDR1 is MNHEY, CDR2 SMNVEV, per germline (reference sequence). The CDR3 length is 14 residues. Trimming took 5 bases from V and 4 from J; bases not matched to a gene: 8. The CDR3 nucleotides read TGTGCCAGCAGTCCCGCAGACAGGGCATACGAGCAGTACTTC. This codes for CASSPADRAYEQYF.

The J gene is TRBJ1-2, the V gene TRBV5-4; possible D gene TRBD1, 6 bases. The CDR3 spans 15 residues. With 1 base removed from V and 3 bases from J, the gap between germline ends came to 13 bases. CDR1 is SGHNT and CDR2 is YYREEE in the germline V gene (reference sequence). The CDR3: CASSLTGSADYGYTF. The CDR3 coding sequence is TGTGCCAGCAGCTTGACAGGGAGCGCGGACTATGGCTACACCTTC.

Details on this clone: At one end, the junction sequence differs from germline, possibly due to a read error. V and J are TRBV7-7 and TRBJ2-1, with D possibly matching TRBD1 (6 bases). This CDR3 region has 14 residues. Germline lookup yields CDR1 SSHAT and CDR2 FNYEAQ (reference sequence). Here the CDR3 reads CASSSGRGTNEQFF. The CDR3 region has the DNA TGTGCTAGCAGCTCGGGCAGGGGAACGAATGAGCAGTTCTTC. Full variable domain (outside the CDR3, taken from reference TRBV7-7 and TRBJ2-1): GAGVSQSPRYKVTKRGQDVTLRCDPISSHATLYWYQQALGQGPEFLTYFNYEAQPDKSGLPSDRFSAERPEGSISTLTIQRTEQRDSAMYRCASSSGRGTNEQFFGPGTRLTVL.

This chain uses TRBV19 with TRBJ2-1, with no clear D. The CDR3 runs 13 residues. The germline CDR1 and CDR2 sequences are LNHDA and SQIVND (reference sequence). V shed 3 bases and J shed 9 bases, with 12 bases lying between them. CDR3 in amino acids: CASSIYTGVEQFF. DNA of the CDR3: TGTGCCAGTAGTATTTATACCGGTGTTGAGCAGTTCTTC.

This clone was found a few times. Other DNA sequences from this sample encode an identical CDR3 as well. V usage is TRBV18 and J usage is TRBJ1-1; D gene ambiguous. Germline V gene sequence: CDR1 KGHSH, CDR2 LQKENI. Trimming left V 3 bases short and J 1 base short, with 3 bases between. The CDR3 is 12 residues long. The CDR3 region has the DNA TGTGCCAGCTCACCCAAGAACACTGAAGCTTTCTTT. It specifies CASSPKNTEAFF.

This chain connects TRBV19 to TRBJ1-2; 7 bases agree with TRBD1. CDR3 length: 14 amino acids. Trimming took 0 bases from V and 6 from J; bases not matched to a gene: 4. Germline values: CDR1 LNHDA, CDR2 SQIVND (reference sequence). The CDR3 loop reads CASSIERGGDGYTF. The CDR3 DNA is TGTGCCAGTAGTATAGAGAGAGGGGGCGATGGCTACACCTTC.

The gene calls are TRBV11-2 and TRBJ1-1; tentative D call: TRBD1 (5 bases). There are 15 residues in the CDR3. The germline gives CDR1 SGHAT, CDR2 FQNNGV. The V end was cut by 2 bases, the J end by 3 bases, with 13 bases between. The CDR3 loop is CASSLSDNLYTEAFF. The CDR3 coding sequence is TGTGCCAGCAGCTTATCGGACAACTTATACACTGAAGCTTTCTTT. Using reference TRBV11-2 and TRBJ1-1 for the parts outside the CDR3, the full variable domain is EAGVAQSPRYKIIEKRQSVAFWCNPISGHATLYWYQQILGQGPKLLIQFQNNGVVDDSQLPKDRFSAERLKGVDSTLKIQPAKLEDSAVYLCASSLSDNLYTEAFFGQGTRLTVV.